The text below deals with one T cell receptor (beta chain). The antigen is not known. The sample is drawn from a study of vaccination and CD4 T cells after COVID-19. Study summary: Subjects got two shots of BNT162b2 or mRNA-1273 vaccine. A CEFX pool, an HIV-1 Nef pool, or no peptide went to control cultures. Cells were stimulated with overlapping spike peptide pools from SARS-CoV-2, HCoV-NL63, HCoV-OC43 and HCoV-229E. Study results and limitations: Convalescent patients showed a median around 85% of reactive clones that were seen only post-vaccination.

Sequencing of DNA taken from cultured CD4+ T cells relied on the Oncomine TCR Beta short-read assay. Using the QIAamp micro DNA kit, genomic DNA was extracted from the CD4+ T cells that had been cultured. Each CDR3 protein gets one entry after TCRdb re-called the PCR reads with MiXCR. The sample consists of 10,000 or so distinct CDR3 sequences, less than 40% of them appearing once. Germline V lookup: CDR1 SQVTM, CDR2 ANQGSEA. Trimming cost V 4 bases and J 4 bases, with 10 bases left between them. The CDR3 totals 12 residues. Stated treatment: roughly 11-day PBMC culture with coronavirus spike peptide pools or control peptides (ViraFEST assay). It was before the COVID-19 pandemic (2011-2018) that the unexposed donor's CD4+ T cells were collected.

The origin of this receptor is a human donor in good health. The V call is TRBV29-1, the J call TRBJ1-1; D might be TRBD1 (6 bases). Material: CD4+ T cells from blood, cultured in vitro. CDR3: CSVGGGRTEAFF. The CDR3 DNA follows: TGCAGCGTTGGCGGGGGCCGCACTGAAGCTTTCTTT.